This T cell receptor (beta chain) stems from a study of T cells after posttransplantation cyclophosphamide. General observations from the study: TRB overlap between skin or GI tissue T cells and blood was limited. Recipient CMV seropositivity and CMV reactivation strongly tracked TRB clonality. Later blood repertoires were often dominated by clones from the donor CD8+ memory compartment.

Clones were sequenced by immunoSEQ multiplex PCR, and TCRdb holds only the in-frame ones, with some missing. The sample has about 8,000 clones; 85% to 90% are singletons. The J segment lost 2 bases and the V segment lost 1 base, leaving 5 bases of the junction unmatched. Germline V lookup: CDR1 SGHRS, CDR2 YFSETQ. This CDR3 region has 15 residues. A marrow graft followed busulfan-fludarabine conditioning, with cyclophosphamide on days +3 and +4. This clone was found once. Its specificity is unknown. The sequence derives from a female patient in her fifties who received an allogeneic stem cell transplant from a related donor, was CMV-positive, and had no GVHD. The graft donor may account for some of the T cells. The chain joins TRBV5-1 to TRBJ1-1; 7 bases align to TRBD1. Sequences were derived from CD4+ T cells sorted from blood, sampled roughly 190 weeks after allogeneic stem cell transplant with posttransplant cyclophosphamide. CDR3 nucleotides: TGCGCCAGCAGCTTGACAGGGGTCGACAACACTGAAGCTTTCTTT. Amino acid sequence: CASSLTGVDNTEAFF.